The 3 T cell receptor beta chains below come from one sample, sequenced in a study of blood T cell repertoires in COVID-19. The assay was immunoSEQ multiplex PCR, and TCRdb's table has in-frame clones only and misses some. The sample holds hundreds of thousands of clones, approximately 90% seen once. Material for sequencing was PBMCs or T cells enriched from blood (not recorded which). These receptors all come from a woman aged 18-35 years who had recovered from COVID-19.

The chain combines TRBV4-2 with TRBJ2-3, with a tentative D call TRBD2 (6 bases). The germline V gene encodes CDR1 LGHNA and CDR2 YNFKEQ. This CDR3 is 17 amino acids long. Trimming stripped 3 bases from V and 5 bases from J, with 21 bases between. CDR3 residues: CASSQGRGGDMRDTQYF. CDR3 coding DNA: TGTGCCAGCAGCCAGGGGCGGGGCGGGGATATGAGAGATACGCAGTATTTT.

The rearrangement links TRBV5-4 to TRBJ2-3; TRBD2 agrees at 7 bases. The V and J ends lost 4 bases and 1 base, in that order; junction bases with no gene match: 9. CDR3 length equals 16 residues. Germline-derived CDR1 and CDR2 are SGHNT and YYREEE (reference sequence). CDR3 sequence (DNA): TGTGCCAGCAGCCTCGGGACTAATCCAGGCACAGATACGCAGTATTTT. Its translation is CASSLGTNPGTDTQYF.

The chain uses TRBV6-5 and TRBJ1-4, with D tentatively TRBD1 (5 bases). Germline CDR1 reads MNHEY; CDR2 reads SVGAGI. The length of the CDR3 is 13 residues. Trimming cost V 5 bases and J 4 bases, with 8 bases left between them. Here the CDR3 DNA reads TGTGCCAGCAGTAGACAGCTTAATGAAAAACTGTTTTTT. It translates to CASSRQLNEKLFF.